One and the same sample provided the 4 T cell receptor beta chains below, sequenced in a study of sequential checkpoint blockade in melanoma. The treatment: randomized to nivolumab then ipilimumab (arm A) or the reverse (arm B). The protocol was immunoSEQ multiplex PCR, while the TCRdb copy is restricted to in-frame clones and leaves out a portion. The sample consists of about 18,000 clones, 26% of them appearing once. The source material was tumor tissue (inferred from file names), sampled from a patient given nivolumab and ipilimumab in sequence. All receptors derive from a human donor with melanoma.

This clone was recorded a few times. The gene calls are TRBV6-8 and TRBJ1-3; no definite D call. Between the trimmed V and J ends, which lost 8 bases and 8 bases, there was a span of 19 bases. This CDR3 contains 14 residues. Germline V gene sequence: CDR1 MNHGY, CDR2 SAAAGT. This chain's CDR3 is CASPKPGGEDTIYF. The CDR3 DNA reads TGTGCCAGCCCGAAGCCGGGTGGGGAGGACACCATATATTTT.

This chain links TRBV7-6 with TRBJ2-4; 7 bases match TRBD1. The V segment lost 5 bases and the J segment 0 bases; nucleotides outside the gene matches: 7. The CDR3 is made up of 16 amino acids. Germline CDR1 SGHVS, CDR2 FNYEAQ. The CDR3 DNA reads TGTGCCAGCAGCCGGGGACAGTATCTAGCCAAAAACATTCAGTACTTC. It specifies CASSRGQYLAKNIQYF.

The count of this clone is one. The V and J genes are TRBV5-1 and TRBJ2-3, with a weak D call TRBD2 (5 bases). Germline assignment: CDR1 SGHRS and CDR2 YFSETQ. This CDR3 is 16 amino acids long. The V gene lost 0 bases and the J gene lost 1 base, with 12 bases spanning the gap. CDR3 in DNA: TGCGCCAGCAGCTTGGCGGGCGGGTTCGGCACAGATACGCAGTATTTT. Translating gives CASSLAGGFGTDTQYF.

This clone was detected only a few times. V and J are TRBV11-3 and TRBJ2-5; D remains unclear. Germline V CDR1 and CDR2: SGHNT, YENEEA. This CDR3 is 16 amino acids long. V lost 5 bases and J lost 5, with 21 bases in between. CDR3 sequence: CASSPYSTGPWETQYF. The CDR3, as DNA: TGTGCCAGCAGCCCGTACTCGACCGGGCCGTGGGAGACCCAGTACTTC.